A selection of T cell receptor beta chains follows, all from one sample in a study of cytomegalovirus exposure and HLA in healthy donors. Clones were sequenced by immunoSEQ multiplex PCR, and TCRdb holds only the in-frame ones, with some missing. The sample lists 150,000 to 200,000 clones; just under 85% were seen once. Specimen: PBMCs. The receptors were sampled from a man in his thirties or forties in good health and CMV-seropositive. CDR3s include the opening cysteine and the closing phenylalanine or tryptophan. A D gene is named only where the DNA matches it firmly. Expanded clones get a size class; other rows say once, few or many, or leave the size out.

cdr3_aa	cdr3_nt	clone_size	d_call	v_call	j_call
CASSARRGGANSPLHF	TGTGCCAGCAGTGCCCGACGCGGAGGCGCCAATTCACCCCTCCACTTT	.	.	TRBV2	TRBJ1-6
CASSMGLGRTDTQYF	TGTGCCAGCAGTATGGGACTAGGCCGCACAGATACGCAGTATTTT	.	TRBD2	TRBV6-6	TRBJ2-3
CASSLAGVNSYEQYF	TGTGCCAGCAGCTTGGCGGGGGTCAACTCCTACGAGCAGTACTTC	.	.	TRBV5-5	TRBJ2-7
CASSIRGRGYEQYF	TGTGCCAGCAGCATTAGGGGGAGAGGCTACGAGCAGTACTTC	few	.	TRBV5-8	TRBJ2-7
CASSYSGGQPTYEQYF	TGTGCCAGCAGTTACTCGGGGGGGCAGCCGACCTACGAGCAGTACTTC	.	.	TRBV6-6	TRBJ2-7
CASSAGGPGEQYF	TGTGCCAGTAGTGCAGGGGGCCCTGGCGAGCAGTACTTC	.	TRBD1	TRBV19	TRBJ2-7
CASSPVETQYF	TGTGCCAGCAGTCCCGTGGAGACCCAGTACTTC	.	.	TRBV7-8	TRBJ2-5
CASGRGVETQHF	TGTGCCAGCGGACGGGGGGTCGAGACCCAGCATTTT	.	.	TRBV6-4	TRBJ1-5
CAWSVDGGGANEQFF	TGTGCCTGGAGTGTAGACGGCGGGGGGGCGAATGAGCAGTTCTTC	.	TRBD2	TRBV30	TRBJ2-1
CASSKQRVSEQYF	TGTGCCAGCAGTAAACAGAGGGTCTCCGAGCAGTACTTC	.	.	TRBV27	TRBJ2-7
CASSIQGVQYEKLFF	TGTGCCAGCAGCATACAGGGGGTACAATATGAAAAACTGTTTTTT	few	TRBD1	TRBV7-9	TRBJ1-4
CASSSTGGTFTEAFF	TGTGCCAGCAGCTCTACAGGGGGCACCTTTACTGAAGCTTTCTTT	.	TRBD1	TRBV7-2	TRBJ1-1
CASSLRGPSYEQYF	TGCGCCAGCAGCTTAAGGGGCCCATCCTACGAGCAGTACTTC	.	.	TRBV5-1	TRBJ2-7
CSVGPSGGGWNENEQFF	TGCAGCGTTGGGCCTAGCGGGGGGGGATGGAACGAAAATGAGCAGTTCTTC	.	TRBD2	TRBV29-1	TRBJ2-1
CASSFSGFHEQYF	TGTGCCAGCAGTTTTTCGGGGTTCCACGAGCAGTACTTC	.	.	TRBV27	TRBJ2-7
CASSYSMTGDEQYF	TGTGCCAGCAGTTACTCGATGACAGGGGACGAGCAGTACTTC	.	TRBD1	TRBV6-5	TRBJ2-7
CASSLNRDTEAFF	TGTGCCAGCAGTTTGAACCGGGACACTGAAGCTTTCTTT	.	.	TRBV27	TRBJ1-1
CASTSSGGYNEQFF	TGCGCCAGCACATCTAGCGGGGGTTACAATGAGCAGTTCTTC	once	TRBD2	TRBV5-1	TRBJ2-1
CASSLEVARSYEQYF	TGCGCCAGCAGCTTGGAGGTAGCGCGCTCCTACGAGCAGTACTTC	.	.	TRBV5-1	TRBJ2-7
CASSRQGGTDTQYF	TGTGCCAGCAGCCGACAGGGGGGCACAGATACGCAGTATTTT	.	TRBD1	TRBV7-2	TRBJ2-3
CASSLGPAGTDTQYF	TGCGCCAGCAGCTTGGGGCCCGCCGGCACAGATACGCAGTATTTT	once	.	TRBV5-1	TRBJ2-3
CAISDTRQGSNQPQHF	TGTGCCATCAGTGACACCAGACAGGGAAGCAATCAGCCCCAGCATTTT	.	TRBD1	TRBV10-3	TRBJ1-5
CASSPPLGQGAYEQYF	TGTGCCAGTAGTCCCCCGTTGGGACAGGGGGCCTACGAGCAGTACTTC	.	TRBD1	TRBV19	TRBJ2-7
CASSYTGTRPDTQYF	TGTGCCAGCAGTTACACTGGGACTCGACCAGATACGCAGTATTTT	.	.	TRBV6-5	TRBJ2-3
CAISPTSGISYEQYF	TGTGCCATCAGTCCTACTAGCGGAATTTCCTACGAGCAGTACTTC	.	TRBD2	TRBV10-3	TRBJ2-7
CASSNPLPTGFGNSPLHF	TGTGCCAGCAGCAACCCCCTCCCGACGGGATTTGGTAATTCACCCCTCCACTTT	few	.	TRBV21-1	TRBJ1-6
CATSSQIQPNEKLFF	TGTGCCACCAGCAGCCAAATACAGCCTAATGAAAAACTGTTTTTT	few	.	TRBV15	TRBJ1-4
CASSPGGLAGGELFF	TGTGCCAGCAGCCCAGGAGGACTAGCCGGCGGGGAGCTGTTTTTT	few	TRBD2	TRBV9	TRBJ2-2
CASSLVAGSGYEQYF	TGTGCCAGCAGCTTAGTCGCAGGCTCTGGGTACGAGCAGTACTTC	.	.	TRBV7-2	TRBJ2-7
CASSQDLSATNEKLFF	TGCGCCAGCAGCCAAGATCTCTCCGCAACTAATGAAAAACTGTTTTTT	once	.	TRBV4-3	TRBJ1-4
CASSSLTTYSGNTIYF	TGTGCCAGCAGTTCCTTGACAACCTACTCTGGAAACACCATATATTTT	.	.	TRBV5-6	TRBJ1-3
CASLAGGTDTQYF	TGTGCCAGCTTAGCGGGGGGCACAGATACGCAGTATTTT	.	TRBD2	TRBV27	TRBJ2-3
CASSSPRGFQETQYF	TGTGCCAGCAGTTCCCCCAGGGGTTTCCAAGAGACCCAGTACTTC	once	.	TRBV6-6	TRBJ2-5
CASSWTGTGWTEAFF	TGTGCCAGCAGTTGGACCGGGACAGGGTGGACTGAAGCTTTCTTT	.	TRBD1	TRBV27	TRBJ1-1
CASSLDRPANTEAFF	TGCGCCAGCAGCTTGGACAGACCAGCAAACACTGAAGCTTTCTTT	.	.	TRBV5-1	TRBJ1-1
CASSRDRDNEKLFF	TGTGCCAGCAGCCGGGACAGGGATAATGAAAAACTGTTTTTT	.	TRBD1	TRBV6-6	TRBJ1-4
CASSLELAGGPSYNEQFF	TGTGCCAGCAGCTTGGAACTAGCGGGGGGCCCCTCCTACAATGAGCAGTTCTTC	.	TRBD2	TRBV5-8	TRBJ2-1
CASRDGGAGEQFF	TGTGCCAGCAGGGACGGGGGGGCCGGTGAGCAGTTCTTC	.	TRBD2	TRBV27	TRBJ2-1
CASSPTGPNTEAFF	TGTGCCAGCAGTCCGACAGGCCCTAACACTGAAGCTTTCTTT	.	.	TRBV6-5	TRBJ1-1
CASRATGGGSPLHF	TGTGCCAGCAGAGCTACAGGGGGAGGCTCACCCCTCCACTTT	.	TRBD1	TRBV2	TRBJ1-6
CASRPASGGASEQFF	TGTGCCAGCAGACCGGCTAGCGGGGGGGCGAGTGAGCAGTTCTTC	.	TRBD2	TRBV11-2	TRBJ2-1
CASSATEGNQPQHF	TGTGCCAGCTCAGCAACAGAAGGCAATCAGCCCCAGCATTTT	.	.	TRBV18	TRBJ1-5
CASSQDIGQGAYEQYF	TGCGCCAGCAGCCAAGATATCGGGCAGGGTGCGTACGAGCAGTACTTC	.	.	TRBV4-3	TRBJ2-7